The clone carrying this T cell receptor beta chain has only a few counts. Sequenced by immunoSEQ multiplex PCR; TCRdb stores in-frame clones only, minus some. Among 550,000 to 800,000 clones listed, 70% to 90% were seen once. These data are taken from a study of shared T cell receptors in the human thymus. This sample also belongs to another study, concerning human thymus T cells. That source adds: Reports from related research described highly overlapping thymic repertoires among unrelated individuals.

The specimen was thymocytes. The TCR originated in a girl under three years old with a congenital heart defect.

CDR3 amino acids: CASSQVSAGTVAQYF. The CDR3 region has the DNA TGCGCCAGCAGCCAAGTCTCGGCCGGGACTGTGGCCCAGTACTTC. This sequence joins TRBV4-1 and TRBJ2-5; D is possibly TRBD2 (6 bases). V lost 1 base, J lost 9 bases, and 18 bases lay in between. Germline V lookup: CDR1 MGHRA, CDR2 YSYEKL. The CDR3 contains 15 residues.